Listed below are T cell receptor beta chains from one sample, sequenced in a study of T cells expressing NK-cell markers. Reanalyzing the 5' RACE reads, TCRdb keeps one entry per CDR3 protein, without DNA. In total, the table holds about 260,000 distinct CDR3 sequences. Material for sequencing was blood T cells: a sorted CD56 or NKG2C T cell subset, CD4+ or CD8+ T cells, or bulk PBMC T cells (not recorded which). Source of these receptors: a woman aged 18 to 75 in good health. Both conserved end residues are part of each CDR3.

J gene,V gene,CDR3 protein
TRBJ2-1,TRBV12-3/TRBV12-4,CASTPTSGAENEQFF
TRBJ2-5,TRBV15,CATSPPDRGQGGTQYF
TRBJ2-5,TRBV7-6,CASSSPAQKTKTQYF
TRBJ2-3,TRBV20-1,CSKPFGTDTQYF
TRBJ1-3,TRBV6-5,CASSYFRHTTGNTIYF
TRBJ2-4,TRBV12-3/TRBV12-4,CASSDQGRLAKNIQYF
TRBJ2-5,TRBV20-1,CSARVTGSRETQYF
TRBJ2-3,TRBV7-2,CASSSQGARTDTQYF
TRBJ1-4,TRBV7-2,CASSKDRGGEKLFF
TRBJ2-1,TRBV10-1,CASRDGGGSYNEQFF
TRBJ1-5,TRBV20-1,CSARQANQPQHF
TRBJ2-5,TRBV2,CASRKQGAQGETQYF
TRBJ2-2,TRBV6-5,CASSYPTGASYTGELFF
TRBJ2-1,TRBV4-1,CASSQAGTRDNEQFF
TRBJ1-4,TRBV20-1,CSAEEDRGRRNEKLFF